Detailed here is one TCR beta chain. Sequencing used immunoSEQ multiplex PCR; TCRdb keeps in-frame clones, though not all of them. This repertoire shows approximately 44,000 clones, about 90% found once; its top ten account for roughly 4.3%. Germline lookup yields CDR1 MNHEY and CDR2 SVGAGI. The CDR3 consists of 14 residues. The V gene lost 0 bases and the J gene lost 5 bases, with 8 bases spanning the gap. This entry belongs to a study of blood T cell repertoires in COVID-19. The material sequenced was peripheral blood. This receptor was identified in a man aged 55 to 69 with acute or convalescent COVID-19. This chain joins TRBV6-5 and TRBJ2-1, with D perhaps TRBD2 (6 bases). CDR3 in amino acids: CASSYSDYNNEQFF. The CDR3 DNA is TGTGCCAGCAGTTACTCGGACTATAACAATGAGCAGTTCTTC.